This T cell receptor (beta chain) was found in a study of blood T cell repertoires in COVID-19. The overall study: The origin of the acute and convalescent COVID-19 samples was the United States, Italy and Spain. The cDNA or gDNA used as material had been derived from T cells, B-cell-depleted T cells, or PBMCs.

In the original processing: By means of reference gene primer amplification, nucleated cell counts were estimated. Profiling relied on immunoSEQ multiplex PCR, and the TCRdb table lists in-frame clones only, not all of them. V and J calls and clone size are given by that table; D and trimming were obtained from the DNA. The sample has fewer than 200,000 clones; more than 75% are singletons. The length of the CDR3 is 13 residues. Trimming took 4 bases from V and 5 from J; bases not matched to a gene: 2. Germline CDR1 PRHDT, CDR2 FYEKMQ (reference sequence). The table lists this clone with a few counts.

Sequenced sample: peripheral blood. This TCR was recovered from a man aged 35 to 55 with active or convalescent COVID-19. The chain carries TRBV13 and TRBJ2-1, with 7 bases matching TRBD1. In nucleotides, the CDR3 is TGTGCCAGCAGCTGGGACAGAAACAATGAGCAGTTCTTC. Amino acid sequence: CASSWDRNNEQFF.